The 28 T cell receptor beta chains given below trace back to one sample, sequenced in a study of response to subunit inactivated influenza vaccine. One entry per CDR3 protein, called by TCRdb with MiXCR from the RT-PCR reads. The sample consists of about 620,000 distinct CDR3 sequences, roughly 10% of them appearing once. The material sequenced was PBMCs from blood, taken on the day of vaccination. These TCRs come from a man aged 50-60 years who received an inactivated influenza vaccine.

A few counts support this clonotype. The genes are TRBV7-2 and TRBJ1-6; D possibly corresponds to TRBD1 (5 bases). The length of the CDR3 is 14 residues. The V end was cut by 5 bases, the J end by 10 bases, with 15 bases between. CDR1 is SGHTA and CDR2 is FQGNSA in the germline V gene. The DNA for the CDR3 is TGTGCCAGCAGCATTCCCAGGGAGGGCTCACCCCTCCACTTT. It translates to CASSIPREGSPLHF.

A note on this clonotype: This CDR3 fails to terminate in the conserved phenylalanine or tryptophan, so it likely reflects a read error. The V gene is TRBV6-2 or TRBV6-3, the J gene TRBJ1-2, with D tentatively TRBD1 (5 bases). The CDR3 has 18 amino acids. V lost 0 bases and J lost 2, with 19 bases in between. The germline V gene has CDR1 MNHEY and CDR2 SVGEGT. In DNA, the CDR3 is TGTGCCAGCAGTTACTCGACTTTTGAACGCGGACACAACTATGGCTACACCATC. This translates into CASSYSTFERGHNYGYTI.

The table lists this clonotype with a few counts. The V call is TRBV4-1, the J call TRBJ2-7; weak D call: TRBD1 (5 bases). Germline-derived CDR1 and CDR2 are MGHRA and YSYEKL. V was shortened by 0 bases and J by 4 bases, with 13 bases between the two germline ends. CDR3 length: 15 residues. The DNA for the CDR3 is TGCGCCAGCAGCCAAGATGTGGGCAGGGCGTACGAGCAGTACTTC. Residues: CASSQDVGRAYEQYF.

The V and J genes are TRBV30 and TRBJ2-7; D gene unclear. Germline CDR1 and CDR2: GTSNPN and SVGIG (reference sequence). The V and J ends lost 5 bases and 3 bases respectively, with 11 bases between them. The CDR3 length is 12 residues. CDR3 nucleotides: TGTGCCTGGGGCAGGCAGATCTACGAGCAGTACTTC. Amino acids: CAWGRQIYEQYF. The full variable domain, with the rest looked up from reference TRBV30 and TRBJ2-7, is SQTIHQWPATLVQPVGSPLSLECTVEGTSNPNLYWYRQAAGRGLQLLFYSVGIGQISSEVPQNLSASRPQDRQFILSSKKLLLSDSGFYLCAWGRQIYEQYFGPGTRLTVT.

This clonotype was seen a handful of times. The chain recombines TRBV7-9 with TRBJ2-1; TRBD2 matches at 14 bases. The CDR3 covers 16 residues. J lost 7 bases, V lost 3 bases, and 5 bases had no gene match. CDR1 SEHNR and CDR2 FQNEAQ come from the germline V gene (reference sequence). CDR3 sequence reads: CASSFSRTSGGNEQFF. DNA for the CDR3: TGTGCCAGCAGCTTCTCGAGGACTAGCGGGGGGAATGAGCAGTTCTTC.

This clonotype was recorded a few times. The chain carries TRBV7-8 and TRBJ2-3; D is possibly TRBD1 or TRBD2 (5 bases each). CDR3 length equals 16 residues. V was clipped by 0 bases and J by 9 bases, with 19 bases between them. The germline gives CDR1 SGHVS, CDR2 FQNEAQ. CDR3 in amino acids: CASSLARLEDWGTQYF. The DNA of the CDR3 is TGTGCCAGCAGCTTAGCGCGATTAGAGGATTGGGGGACGCAGTATTTT.

This clonotype was detected ten times or more. The rearrangement joins TRBV6-5 to TRBJ2-1; 12 nucleotides line up with TRBD1. This CDR3 contains 15 residues. The germline V gene encodes CDR1 MNHEY and CDR2 SVGAGI. The trim removed 1 base at V and 8 bases at J, leaving 3 bases unmatched. Here the CDR3 reads CASSYWDRGQDEQFF. CDR3 nucleotides: TGTGCCAGCAGTTACTGGGACAGGGGGCAGGATGAGCAGTTCTTC.

Ten or more counts support this clonotype. One junction end does not reproduce the germline sequence, and a read error may be involved. The chain employs TRBV4-2 and TRBJ2-1, with 7 nucleotides matching TRBD2. The germline V gene encodes CDR1 LGHNA and CDR2 YNFKEQ. The CDR3 sequence is 12 residues long. CDR3 DNA sequence: TGCGCCAGCAGCCAGGGCGGGGGTGAGCAGTTCTTC. Its protein product is CASSQGGGEQFF.

The CDR3 here is CASSLDRVPYEQYF. CDR3 sequence (DNA): TGTGCCAGCAGCTTGGACAGGGTACCCTACGAGCAGTACTTC. The V gene is TRBV7-2, the J gene TRBJ2-7, with 8 bases aligning to TRBD1. Germline V lookup: CDR1 SGHTA, CDR2 FQGNSA. The V segment lost 3 bases and the J segment 2 bases; nucleotides outside the gene matches: 3. This CDR3 has 14 amino acids. The full variable domain, its missing parts supplied by reference TRBV7-2 and TRBJ2-7, is GAGVSQSPSNKVTEKGKDVELRCDPISGHTALYWYRQSLGQGLEFLIYFQGNSAPDKSGLPSDRFSAERTGGSVSTLTIQRTQQEDSAVYLCASSLDRVPYEQYFGPGTRLTVT.

This clonotype was observed a handful of times. V is TRBV10-3 and J is TRBJ2-7; perhaps TRBD1 as D (6 bases). Germline CDR1 ENHRY, CDR2 SYGVKD. This CDR3 is built from 14 residues. V gave up 3 bases and J gave up 4 bases, with 13 bases separating them. This CDR3 is CAISDPGVNYEQYF. In nucleotides, the CDR3 is TGTGCCATCAGTGATCCAGGGGTCAATTACGAGCAGTACTTC.

This chain links TRBV20-1 with TRBJ1-2, with D tentatively TRBD1 (5 bases). The length of the CDR3 is 16 residues. Trimming removed 0 bases at V and 4 bases at J, with 18 bases between. Germline V gene data show CDR1 as DFQATT and CDR2 as SNEGSKA (reference sequence). CDR3 residues: CSARDMSGLTRYGYTF. CDR3 in DNA: TGCAGTGCTAGAGATATGTCAGGGCTCACCCGCTATGGCTACACCTTC.

V usage is TRBV28 and J usage is TRBJ1-4; the D gene is possibly TRBD1 (5 bases). The CDR3 totals 14 residues. Trimming stripped 8 bases from V and 8 bases from J, with 18 bases between. The germline V gene encodes CDR1 MDHEN and CDR2 SYDVKM. The CDR3 nucleotides read TGTGCCAGCGGGGGTTCGGGAGGAAAAGAAAAACTGTTTTTT. Its protein product is CASGGSGGKEKLFF.

J is TRBJ2-2 and V is TRBV20-1; the match to TRBD1 covers 7 bases. There are 14 residues in the CDR3. Per the germline V gene, CDR1 is DFQATT and CDR2 is SNEGSKA (reference sequence). The trim removed 3 bases at V and 0 bases at J, leaving 1 base unmatched. The CDR3 region has the DNA TGCAGTGCTAGGACAGGGCCGAACACCGGGGAGCTGTTTTTT. Its protein is CSARTGPNTGELFF.

This chain joins TRBV5-1 and TRBJ1-2; D is possibly TRBD1 (5 bases). V lost 1 base and J 6 bases, leaving 13 bases between the germline ends. Germline V gene data show CDR1 as SGHRS and CDR2 as YFSETQ. The CDR3 runs to 14 residues. The CDR3 sequence: CASSLSQGRDGYTF. CDR3 in DNA: TGCGCCAGCAGCTTGAGCCAGGGCAGAGATGGCTACACCTTC.

This clonotype was observed a handful of times. V is TRBV12-3 or TRBV12-4 and J is TRBJ1-6; D is perhaps TRBD1 (5 bases). The CDR3 length is 14 residues. V lost 5 bases and J lost 10, with 15 bases in between. The CDR3 sequence: CASSTAGYGSPLHF. In DNA, the CDR3 is TGTGCCAGCAGTACCGCAGGGTATGGATCACCCCTCCACTTT.

This clonotype has only a few counts. This sequence joins TRBV15 and TRBJ1-1, with TRBD1 as a possible D gene (5 bases). CDR3 length: 15 residues. Germline CDR1 reads LNHNV; CDR2 reads YYDKDF (reference sequence). The ends were cut back, 0 bases at V and 1 base at J, with 9 bases in the middle. The CDR3 loop is CATSRDRTTNTEAFF. The DNA for the CDR3 is TGTGCCACCAGCAGAGATCGGACAACGAACACTGAAGCTTTCTTT.

The rearrangement uses TRBV29-1 and TRBJ2-7; weak D call: TRBD1 (6 bases). Per germline, CDR1 SQVTM and CDR2 ANQGSEA. The CDR3 runs to 12 residues. V lost 7 bases to trimming and J lost 0 bases, with 10 bases between them. The CDR3 sequence is CSAGQYSYEQYF. The CDR3 region has the DNA TGCAGCGCTGGACAGTACTCCTACGAGCAGTACTTC.

This chain links TRBV6-5 with TRBJ1-1; no reliable D call. This CDR3 comprises 15 residues. Germline lookup yields CDR1 MNHEY and CDR2 SVGAGI. Trimming removed 2 bases at V and 0 bases at J, with 10 bases between. The CDR3 loop reads CASSYGVRMNTEAFF. CDR3 nucleotides: TGTGCCAGCAGTTACGGGGTGAGGATGAACACTGAAGCTTTCTTT.

This clonotype occurred many times. The chain links TRBV14 to TRBJ1-4, with D maybe TRBD1 (6 bases). CDR1 is SGHDN and CDR2 is FVKESK in the germline V gene. V was shortened by 3 bases and J by 7 bases, with 21 bases between the two germline ends. The CDR3 totals 17 residues. The CDR3 DNA sequence: TGTGCCAGCAGCCATGACCGGGCCACGATAGGGGGTGAAAAACTGTTTTTT. Translated, it gives CASSHDRATIGGEKLFF.

The chain combines TRBV9 with TRBJ2-7; 8 nucleotides line up with TRBD1. The CDR3 is 13 residues long. The V and J ends lost 4 bases and 5 bases, in that order; junction bases with no gene match: 5. CDR1 SGDLS and CDR2 YYNGEE come from the germline V gene. CDR3 region: CASSYQQGDEQYF. CDR3 nucleotides: TGTGCCAGCAGCTATCAACAGGGGGACGAGCAGTACTTC.

This clonotype has more than one count but fewer than ten. The V and J genes are TRBV7-9 and TRBJ2-5; D uncertain. The CDR3 is 14 amino acids. Germline CDR1 and CDR2: SEHNR and FQNEAQ (reference sequence). The V gene lost 4 bases and the J gene lost 6 bases, with 15 bases spanning the gap. CDR3 nucleotide sequence: TGTGCCAGCAGCTCCTTATTAACCAGGCAGACCCAGTACTTC. Translated: CASSSLLTRQTQYF. Together with reference TRBV7-9 and TRBJ2-5, the CDR3 gives the full variable domain: DTGVSQNPRHKITKRGQNVTFRCDPISEHNRLYWYRQTLGQGPEFLTYFQNEAQLEKSRLLSDRFSAERPKGSFSTLEIQRTEQGDSAMYLCASSSLLTRQTQYFGPGTRLLVL.

This clonotype was observed a few times. This chain joins TRBV29-1 and TRBJ2-2; 9 nucleotides line up with TRBD1. The germline gives CDR1 SQVTM, CDR2 ANQGSEA. The CDR3 length is 14 residues. V trimming: 5 bases; J trimming: 5 bases; junction bases outside the gene matches: 6. The CDR3 nucleotides are TGCAGCGTTACAGGGGGCGCGGGGACCGGGGAGCTGTTTTTT. Translation: CSVTGGAGTGELFF.

The table lists this clonotype with a few counts. The chain recombines TRBV6-1 with TRBJ2-7; 10 bases agree with TRBD2. V lost 4 bases, J lost 5 bases, and 8 bases stayed unmatched. This CDR3 spans 15 amino acids. CDR1 MNHNS and CDR2 SASEGT come from the germline V gene. CDR3 in DNA: TGTGCCAGCAGTGGGCGCCTAGCGGGAGTGAACGAGCAGTACTTC. Protein sequence: CASSGRLAGVNEQYF.

The CDR3 region has the DNA TGTGCCAGCAGCTTCGCAGACTCCTACGAGCAGTACTTC. Translation: CASSFADSYEQYF. The V and J genes are TRBV7-2 and TRBJ2-7; no clear D. This CDR3 contains 13 residues. CDR1 and CDR2 from the germline V gene are SGHTA and FQGNSA. V dropped 3 bases and J dropped 0 bases, with 6 bases sitting between them.

As regards this clonotype: A read error may be the cause here, since a much bigger clone is one base away. This chain uses TRBV29-1 with TRBJ2-3; D gene unclear. Germline CDR1 is SQVTM and CDR2 is ANQGSEA. This CDR3 contains 11 residues. V lost 4 bases and J lost 4, with 6 bases in between. As DNA, the CDR3 is TGCAGCGTTGTGCAGTCAGATACGCAGTATTTT. Its protein product is CSVVQSDTQYF.

This clonotype came up once. The V call is TRBV20-1, the J call TRBJ2-3, with 7 nucleotides matching TRBD2. The trim removed 5 bases at V and 3 bases at J, leaving 8 bases unmatched. CDR1 and CDR2 (germline): DFQATT, SNEGSKA (reference sequence). The CDR3 sequence is 14 residues long. The CDR3 DNA reads as TGCAGTGCTTCCGGGACTACCCGAACAGATACGCAGTATTTT. Translated, it gives CSASGTTRTDTQYF.

This clonotype turned up a few times. This chain's CDR3 is CASSPSGAGNTGELFF. CDR3 DNA sequence: TGTGCCAGCAGCCCCTCTGGGGCCGGGAACACCGGGGAGCTGTTTTTT. The chain has TRBV7-9 and TRBJ2-2; D is perhaps TRBD1 (5 bases). This CDR3 has 16 amino acids. Germline-derived CDR1 and CDR2 are SEHNR and FQNEAQ (reference sequence). Trimming removed 5 bases from V and 1 base from J, with 14 bases in between.

In the case of this clonotype: This sequence may be a read error, since a much larger clone differs from it by one base. The rearrangement uses TRBV5-1 and TRBJ2-1, with 10 bases fitting TRBD2. The CDR3 is 16 amino acids. The V gene's germline CDR1 is SGHRS and CDR2 YFSETQ. V lost 3 bases and J lost 7; bases outside the gene matches: 10. The CDR3 DNA reads TGCGCCAGCAGCTGGATTAGCGGGAGGAGATTGAATGAGCAGTTCTTC. Its translation is CASSWISGRRLNEQFF.